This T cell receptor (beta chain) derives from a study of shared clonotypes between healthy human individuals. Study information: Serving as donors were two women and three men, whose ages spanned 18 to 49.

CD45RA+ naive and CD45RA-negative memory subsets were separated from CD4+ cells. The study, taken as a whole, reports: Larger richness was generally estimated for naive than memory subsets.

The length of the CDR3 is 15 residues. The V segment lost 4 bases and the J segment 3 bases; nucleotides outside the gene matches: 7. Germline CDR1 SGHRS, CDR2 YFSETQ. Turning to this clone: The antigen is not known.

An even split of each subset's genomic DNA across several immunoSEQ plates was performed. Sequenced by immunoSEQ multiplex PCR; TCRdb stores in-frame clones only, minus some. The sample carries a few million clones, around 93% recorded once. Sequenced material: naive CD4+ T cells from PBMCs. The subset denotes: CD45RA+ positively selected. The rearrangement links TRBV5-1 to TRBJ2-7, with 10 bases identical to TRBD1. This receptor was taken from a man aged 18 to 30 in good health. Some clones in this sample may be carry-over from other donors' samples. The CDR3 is CASSKGQGGIYEQYF. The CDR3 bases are TGCGCCAGCAGCAAAGGACAGGGGGGTATCTACGAGCAGTACTTC. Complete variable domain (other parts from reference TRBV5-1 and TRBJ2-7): KAGVTQTPRYLIKTRGQQVTLSCSPISGHRSVSWYQQTPGQGLQFLFEYFSETQRNKGNFPGRFSGRQFSNSRSEMNVSTLELGDSALYLCASSKGQGGIYEQYFGPGTRLTVT.